One TCR beta chain is described in this entry. Its antigen is unknown. No much larger clonotype is one base removed from it; base qualities were not supplied. This record belongs to a study of T cell responses to AZD1222 COVID-19 vaccine (dated by TCRdb to the early 2020s). Broadly, across the study: AZD1222 recipients given second doses at about 4 weeks or at about 12 weeks were pooled, since spike-specific TCR depth and breadth were not found to differ between the two schedules. A total of 233 trial participants underwent TCR sequencing, of whom some 210 received two doses of AZD1222 and about 26 received two doses of the MenACWY control vaccine. Enrollment into the trials was organized by age into subgroups of 18-55, 56-69 and 70-plus years, and those subgroups contained 148, 28 and 57 TCR-sequenced participants, respectively.

The time point label for this specimen denotes: baseline before first vaccination. The vaccinee samples were drawn from two UK trials, COV001 and COV002, one of which was a single-blind randomized controlled phase 2/3 trial testing AZD1222 (ChAdOx1 nCoV-19) in healthy adults. For TCRbeta chain sequencing, PBMC samples from trial participants were taken at day 0 and at day 28 after the second dose. General findings and caveats noted by the study authors: After two AZD1222 doses, spike-specific TCR breadth and depth were significantly higher than at day 0 and than in MenACWY recipients. The vaccine-associated CD4 TCRs covered the entire spike protein, and the dominant responses fell in regions 160-218 and 743-854. Epitopes outside the regions mutated in the B.1.351 and B.1.1.7 variants were reportedly recognized by nearly half of the unique spike-specific TCRs. In the small 56-69-year group, the increase in depth fell short of significance, most likely because of low power. Participants were mostly white British, with more females than males. The authors suggested clonal diversity may have been underestimated. Because no samples from the day 14 peak response were available, repertoires could be characterized only after the peak T cell response. Conclusions about previously exposed vaccinees were limited because only a handful of AZD1222 recipients were SARS-CoV-2 seropositive at baseline.

The CDR3 regions of human TCRbeta chains were analyzed by immunosequencing. In the paper's pipeline: Repertoire TCRs were matched against a reference library of SARS-CoV-2-specific TCRs generated with the MIRA antigen-specificity platform. Breadth meant the fraction of unique TCRs that were SARS-CoV-2-associated, whereas depth meant the fraction of total T cells that were SARS-CoV-2-associated. Using the MIRA data, each spike-specific TCR was mapped to the spike region that the TCR reacts to and placed in a CD4 or CD8 class. Log10-transformed breadth and depth values were compared by one-way ANOVA with Sidak's multiple comparisons tests. The table comes from immuneACCESS by way of TCRdb, which keeps in-frame sequences with V and J called. Part of the clones is missing from these tables; in studies checked, under half for an unresolved V gene and the rest for unknown reasons. V and J calls and clone size are given by that table; D and trimming were obtained from the DNA. This sample is represented by around 130,000 clones; approximately 90% of them were singletons. Approximately 1.5% of the sample rests with the top ten.

The CDR3 runs 16 amino acids, cysteine and phenylalanine included. Only CDR3 DNA remains: 48 bases, in frame from the first base. Trimming removed 5 bases from V and 0 bases from J, leaving 14 bases between the germline ends. For CDR1 and CDR2, the germline V gene (reference sequence) lists SEHNR and FQNEAQ. The chain is assembled from TRBV7-9 and TRBJ2-1, with a tentative D gene TRBD1 over 6 matching bases. Material: peripheral blood, obtained on day 0 of AZD1222 vaccination. The sequence was obtained from an adult in good health. The CDR3 amino acid sequence is: CASSPRQASSYNEQFF. The sequenced DNA is TGTGCCAGCAGCCCGAGACAGGCTAGCTCCTACAATGAGCAGTTCTTC.